These T cell receptor beta chains were read from a single sample in a study of blood T cell repertoires in COVID-19. Sequenced by immunoSEQ multiplex PCR; TCRdb stores in-frame clones only, minus some. The data contain 150,000 or so clones, about 79% of them seen just once; the ten biggest clones take up approximately 32%. The sample consisted of peripheral blood. These receptors originate from a woman aged 60-75 years with acute or convalescent COVID-19. Both conserved end residues are part of each CDR3. D genes are given only for firm matches. Some rows mark clone size as missing; the rest say once, few, many or name a class of expanded clone.

TRBD1	TRBV18	-	17	TRBJ2-3	TGTGCCAGCTCACGTCTACAACGACAGGGAAGAGGGGATACGCAGTATTTT	CASSRLQRQGRGDTQYF
-	TRBV29-1	-	12	TRBJ1-1	TGCAGCGCCCGCAGGGGAAACACTGAAGCTTTCTTT	CSARRGNTEAFF
-	TRBV30	-	11	TRBJ1-2	TGTGCCTGGAGTGTACGGGTCGGCTACACCTTC	CAWSVRVGYTF
-	TRBV2	-	14	TRBJ1-2	TGTGCCAGCAGTGATGGGCAGGGTAACTATGGCTACACCTTC	CASSDGQGNYGYTF
TRBD2	TRBV5-1	once	16	TRBJ2-3	TGCGCCAGCAGCCCCTCGACTAGCGGGGGCACAGATACGCAGTATTTT	CASSPSTSGGTDTQYF
-	TRBV18	-	20	TRBJ2-1	TGTGCCAGCTCACCCACGTGGCAGGGAAGTTGGCCCTCGCGCCTGAATGAGCAGTTCTTC	CASSPTWQGSWPSRLNEQFF
-	TRBV10-3	-	15	TRBJ1-2	TGTGCCATCAGTGAACAGGGTACCCTCGGGTATGGCTACACCTTC	CAISEQGTLGYGYTF
-	TRBV6-5	-	14	TRBJ1-4	TGTGCCGGAAGGGACACTGCAACTAATGAAAAACTGTTTTTT	CAGRDTATNEKLFF
-	TRBV7-9	-	15	TRBJ1-4	TGTGCCAGCAGCTTTCCGCAGGGCGCATTCGAAAAACTGTTTTTT	CASSFPQGAFEKLFF
-	TRBV6-5	once	14	TRBJ1-2	TGTGCCAGCACCCCACAGGGCCCTAAAGGAGGCTACACCTTC	CASTPQGPKGGYTF
TRBD1	TRBV5-4	-	15	TRBJ1-4	TGTGCCAGCAGCTTAGCCGGGACAGTTAATGAAAAACTGTTTTTT	CASSLAGTVNEKLFF
TRBD1	TRBV27	once	14	TRBJ1-4	TGTGCCACCGGAAGGACAGGGCTACGGGAAAAACTGTTTTTT	CATGRTGLREKLFF
-	TRBV18	-	13	TRBJ1-2	TGTGCCAGCTCACCCTCAGGTTTACGAGGCTACACCTTC	CASSPSGLRGYTF
-	TRBV5-6	few	13	TRBJ1-2	TGTGCCAGCAGCCCCCGGGTCCACTATGGCTACACCTTC	CASSPRVHYGYTF
TRBD2	TRBV10-3	-	15	TRBJ2-7	TGTGCCATCAGGGACGGGACTAGCGGAGCTTACGAGCAGTACTTC	CAIRDGTSGAYEQYF
-	TRBV5-1	-	14	TRBJ2-3	TGCGCCAGCAGCTTGAGCGGTAGCACAGATACGCAGTATTTT	CASSLSGSTDTQYF
-	TRBV29-1	-	13	TRBJ1-4	TGCAGCGCCTCAGGGGAAACTAATGAAAAACTGTTTTTT	CSASGETNEKLFF
-	TRBV6-1	-	16	TRBJ1-2	TGTGCCAGCAGTGATTCCTTAGGCAAGGGGGACTATGGCTACACCTTC	CASSDSLGKGDYGYTF
-	TRBV7-2	-	15	TRBJ1-6	TGTGCCAGCAGCTTAGCGAGTCAGGGTTATACACCCCTCCACTTT	CASSLASQGYTPLHF
TRBD2	TRBV7-6	-	19	TRBJ2-1	TGTGCCAGCAGCTCCTTACTAGCGGGGGGGGAAGGATCCTACAATGAGCAGTTCTTC	CASSSLLAGGEGSYNEQFF
TRBD1	TRBV5-4	-	14	TRBJ2-1	TGTGCCAGCAGCTTACCGGGACAGTACAATGAGCAGTTCTTC	CASSLPGQYNEQFF
-	TRBV10-1	-	14	TRBJ1-1	TGCGCCAGCAGTGTAAGGGAGAGGTACACTGAAGCTTTCTTT	CASSVRERYTEAFF
-	TRBV7-9	-	12	TRBJ1-2	TGTGCCAGCAGCCCCTGGGAGGGTGGCTACACCTTC	CASSPWEGGYTF
-	TRBV2	-	14	TRBJ1-5	TGTGCCAGCACTGATACAGGGATTATTCAGCCCCAGCATTTT	CASTDTGIIQPQHF
TRBD2	TRBV10-2	once	15	TRBJ2-1	TGCGCCAGCAGTGAGGGTTCTAGCGGATACAATGAGCAGTTCTTC	CASSEGSSGYNEQFF
-	TRBV27	-	11	TRBJ1-1	TGTGCCAGCAGCTCCCAGTCTGAAGCTTTCTTT	CASSSQSEAFF
TRBD2	TRBV6-5	-	13	TRBJ2-2	TGTGCCAGCAGGCGGGGGGAAGCCGGGGAGCTGTTTTTT	CASRRGEAGELFF
-	TRBV10-1	-	17	TRBJ2-1	TGCGCCAGCAGTGAGTCCAGGAGGGGACAGACTTACAATGAGCAGTTCTTC	CASSESRRGQTYNEQFF
-	TRBV29-1	-	17	TRBJ1-2	TGCAGCGTTGAAACCGACGACGACCAGGCTTTGGGCTATGGCTACACCTTC	CSVETDDDQALGYGYTF
-	TRBV5-6	-	15	TRBJ2-2	TGTGCCAGCAGCTTGATAGCCAGGGCCACCGGGGAGCTGTTTTTT	CASSLIARATGELFF
TRBD1	TRBV2	-	14	TRBJ2-5	TGTGCCAGCAGAAGACAGGGCGTATCAGAGACCCAGTACTTC	CASRRQGVSETQYF
TRBD2	TRBV30	-	15	TRBJ2-5	TGTGCCTGGAGTGTACTAGGGACTAGCCGAGAGACCCAGTACTTC	CAWSVLGTSRETQYF
TRBD2	TRBV7-6	-	17	TRBJ2-3	TGTGCCAGCAGCTTAGCGAGCGGGGGCTTTTCCGCAGATACGCAGTATTTT	CASSLASGGFSADTQYF
-	TRBV6-5	-	14	TRBJ1-1	TGTGCCAGCAGTTCGAACGAAGGGGGAGCTGAAGCTTTCTTT	CASSSNEGGAEAFF
-	TRBV2	-	15	TRBJ2-2	TGTGCCAGCAGTGAATCTCGGAGGGACACCGGGGAGCTGTTTTTT	CASSESRRDTGELFF
TRBD1	TRBV4-1	-	15	TRBJ1-3	TGCGCCAGCAGCCAGCTCAGGACAGGCGGAAACACCATATATTTT	CASSQLRTGGNTIYF
-	TRBV7-8	once	15	TRBJ1-3	TGTGCCAGCAGCTTACAACAGGGTCCTGGAAACACCATATATTTT	CASSLQQGPGNTIYF
-	TRBV30	-	11	TRBJ1-2	TGTGCCTGGAGCCAGGGCTATGGCTACACCTTC	CAWSQGYGYTF
TRBD1	TRBV28	-	15	TRBJ1-4	TGTGCCAGCAGTCCCCGGACAGGGAAGCGGGAAAAACTGTTTTTT	CASSPRTGKREKLFF
TRBD1	TRBV7-9	-	15	TRBJ2-5	TGTGCCAGCAGCTTCAGACAGGGTACCCAAGAGACCCAGTACTTC	CASSFRQGTQETQYF
-	TRBV6-5	-	15	TRBJ1-5	TGTGCCAGCAGGGACTGGGAGTCTAGCAATCAGCCCCAGCATTTT	CASRDWESSNQPQHF
-	TRBV7-9	-	14	TRBJ1-5	TGTGCCAGCAGCAACGGGGGGAGCAATCAGCCCCAGCATTTT	CASSNGGSNQPQHF
TRBD2	TRBV3-1/TRBV3-2	-	16	TRBJ2-7	TGTGCCAGCAGCCAGGCCCCAGCGGGGGGGGCCTACGAGCAGTACTTC	CASSQAPAGGAYEQYF